These T cell receptor beta chains were read from a single sample in a study of blood T cell repertoires in COVID-19. TCRdb's copy holds only in-frame clones and misses some; the assay was immunoSEQ multiplex PCR. The sample contains around 250,000 clones, around 93% of which appear only once. The sample was PBMCs or T cells enriched from blood (not recorded which). These receptors were obtained from a man aged 35 to 55 who had been exposed to COVID-19. CDR3s include the opening cysteine and the closing phenylalanine or tryptophan. A D gene is named only where the DNA matches it firmly. The size entry is marked missing in some rows and otherwise reads once, few, many or a size class.

J	D	V	size	CDR3	DNA
TRBJ1-6	TRBD1	TRBV6-6	-	CASDPGTDNSPLHF	TGTGCCAGTGATCCCGGGACAGATAATTCACCCCTCCACTTT
TRBJ1-2	TRBD1	TRBV30	-	CAWSGQGHGYTF	TGTGCCTGGAGTGGACAGGGTCATGGCTACACCTTC
TRBJ2-7	TRBD2	TRBV27	once	CASSLAGAGEQYF	TGTGCCAGCAGTCTAGCGGGAGCAGGCGAGCAGTACTTC
TRBJ1-5	-	TRBV12-3/TRBV12-4	-	CAVARGFIQPQHF	TGTGCCGTGGCCAGGGGATTTATTCAGCCCCAGCATTTT
TRBJ2-1	TRBD2	TRBV9	-	CASSVAGGQFNEQFF	TGTGCCAGCAGCGTAGCGGGAGGCCAGTTCAATGAGCAGTTCTTC
TRBJ2-1	TRBD2	TRBV15	-	CATSLRTSGTYNEQFF	TGTGCCACCAGCCTCCGGACTAGCGGGACCTACAATGAGCAGTTCTTC
TRBJ1-1	-	TRBV29-1	-	CSVRGNRNTEAFF	TGCAGCGTTAGGGGGAATCGGAACACTGAAGCTTTCTTT
TRBJ2-7	TRBD1	TRBV5-1	-	CASSSTPGQGGEQYF	TGCGCCAGCAGCTCAACCCCGGGACAGGGCGGCGAGCAGTACTTC
TRBJ1-3	-	TRBV7-9	-	CASSFNRGQSRNTIYF	TGTGCCAGCAGCTTCAATAGGGGACAATCCCGAAACACCATATATTTT
TRBJ2-5	-	TRBV7-2	-	CASSLGRGKTQYF	TGTGCCAGCAGCTTAGGAAGGGGAAAGACCCAGTACTTC
TRBJ2-1	-	TRBV7-9	-	CASRAREVSYNEQFF	TGTGCCAGCCGCGCGAGGGAGGTATCCTACAATGAGCAGTTCTTC
TRBJ2-3	-	TRBV7-9	-	CASSHQGRLVVDTQYF	TGTGCCAGCAGCCACCAGGGAAGACTAGTGGTAGATACGCAGTATTTT
TRBJ1-2	TRBD1	TRBV19	-	CASSTGTGINYGYTF	TGTGCCAGTAGCACCGGGACAGGGATAAACTATGGCTACACCTTC
TRBJ1-5	TRBD1	TRBV6-5	few	CASRDYRGSNQPQHF	TGTGCCAGCAGGGACTACAGGGGTAGCAATCAGCCCCAGCATTTT
TRBJ1-3	-	TRBV27	-	CASSLDRSSGNTIYF	TGTGCCAGCAGTCTCGACAGAAGCTCTGGAAACACCATATATTTT
TRBJ2-1	TRBD2	TRBV7-9	once	CASSFPGLAVPYNEQFF	TGTGCCAGCAGCTTTCCGGGACTAGCGGTCCCCTACAATGAGCAGTTCTTC
TRBJ2-1	TRBD1	TRBV19	-	CASSTRDREQFF	TGTGCCAGTAGTACCCGGGACAGAGAGCAGTTCTTC
TRBJ2-1	TRBD2	TRBV30	-	CAWSVGSGILNEQFF	TGTGCCTGGAGTGTGGGTAGCGGGATTTTAAATGAGCAGTTCTTC